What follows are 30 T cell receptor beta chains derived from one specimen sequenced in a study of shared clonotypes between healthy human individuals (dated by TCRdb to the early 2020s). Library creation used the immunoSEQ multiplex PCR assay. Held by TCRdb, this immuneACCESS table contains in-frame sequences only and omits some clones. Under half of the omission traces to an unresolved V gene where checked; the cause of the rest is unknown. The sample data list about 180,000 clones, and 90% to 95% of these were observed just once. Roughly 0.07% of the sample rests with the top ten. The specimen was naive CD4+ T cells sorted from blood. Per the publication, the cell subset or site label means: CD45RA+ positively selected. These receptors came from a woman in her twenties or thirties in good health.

The CDR3: CASSRQAEYNSPLHF. The CDR3 nucleotides read TGTGCCAGCTCAAGGCAGGCAGAATATAATTCACCCCTCCACTTT. V is TRBV18 and J is TRBJ1-6; D unclear. The V end lost 5 bases, the J end lost 4 bases, and 12 bases lay between the germline ends. From germline, CDR1 is KGHSH and CDR2 LQKENI. This CDR3 is built from 15 residues.

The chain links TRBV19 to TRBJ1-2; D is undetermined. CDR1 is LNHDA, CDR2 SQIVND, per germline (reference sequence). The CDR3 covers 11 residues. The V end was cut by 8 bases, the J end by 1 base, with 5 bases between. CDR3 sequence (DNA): TGTGCCAGTGGCGTTAACTATGGCTACACCTTC. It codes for CASGVNYGYTF.

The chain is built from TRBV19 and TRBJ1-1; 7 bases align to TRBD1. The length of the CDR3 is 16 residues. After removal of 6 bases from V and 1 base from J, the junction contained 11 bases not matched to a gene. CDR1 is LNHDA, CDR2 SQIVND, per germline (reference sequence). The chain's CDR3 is CASRRGDSKSNTEAFF. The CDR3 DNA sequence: TGTGCCAGTAGGAGAGGGGACAGCAAGTCGAACACTGAAGCTTTCTTT.

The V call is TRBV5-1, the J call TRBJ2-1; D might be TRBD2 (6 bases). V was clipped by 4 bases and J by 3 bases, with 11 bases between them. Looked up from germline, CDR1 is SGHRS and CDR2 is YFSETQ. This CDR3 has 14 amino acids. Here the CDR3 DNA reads TGCGCCAGCAGCCAACTGGAGGGCTACAATGAGCAGTTCTTC. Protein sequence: CASSQLEGYNEQFF.

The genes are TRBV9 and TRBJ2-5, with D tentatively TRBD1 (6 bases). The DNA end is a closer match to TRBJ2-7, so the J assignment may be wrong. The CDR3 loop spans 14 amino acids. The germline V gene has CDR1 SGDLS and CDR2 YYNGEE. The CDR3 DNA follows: TGTGCCAGCAGCGCAAGTCGGGACACATACGAGCAGTACTTC. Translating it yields CASSASRDTYEQYF.

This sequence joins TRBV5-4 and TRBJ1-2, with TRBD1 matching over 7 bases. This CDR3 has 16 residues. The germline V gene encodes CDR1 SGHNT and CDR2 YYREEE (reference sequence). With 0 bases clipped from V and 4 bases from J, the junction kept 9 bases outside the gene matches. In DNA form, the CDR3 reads TGTGCCAGCAGCTTGGGCCGACAGGGCCATGGCTATGGCTACACCTTC. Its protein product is CASSLGRQGHGYGYTF.

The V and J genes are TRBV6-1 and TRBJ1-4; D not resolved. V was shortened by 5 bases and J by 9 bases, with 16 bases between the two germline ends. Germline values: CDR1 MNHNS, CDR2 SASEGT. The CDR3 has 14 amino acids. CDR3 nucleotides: TGTGCCAGCAGTTTTGACACCTCGAGGCAAAAACTGTTTTTT. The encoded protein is CASSFDTSRQKLFF.

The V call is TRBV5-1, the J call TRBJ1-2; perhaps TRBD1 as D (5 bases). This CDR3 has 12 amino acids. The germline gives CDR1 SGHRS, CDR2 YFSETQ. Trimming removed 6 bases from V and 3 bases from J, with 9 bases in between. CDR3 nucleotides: TGCGCCAGCAAGGGGACCGACTATGGCTACACCTTC. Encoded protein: CASKGTDYGYTF.

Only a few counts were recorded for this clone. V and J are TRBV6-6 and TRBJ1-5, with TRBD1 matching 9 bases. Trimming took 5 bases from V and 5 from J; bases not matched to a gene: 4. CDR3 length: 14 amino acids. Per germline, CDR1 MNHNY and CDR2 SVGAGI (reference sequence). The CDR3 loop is CASSPQGADQPQHF. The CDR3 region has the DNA TGTGCCAGCAGTCCACAGGGGGCGGATCAGCCCCAGCATTTT.

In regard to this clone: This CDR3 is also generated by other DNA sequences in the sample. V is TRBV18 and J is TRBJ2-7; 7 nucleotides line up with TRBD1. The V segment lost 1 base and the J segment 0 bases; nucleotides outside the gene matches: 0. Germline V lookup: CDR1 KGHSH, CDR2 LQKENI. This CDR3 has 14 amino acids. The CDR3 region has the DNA TGTGCCAGCTCACCACGGGACAGCTCCTACGAGCAGTACTTC. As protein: CASSPRDSSYEQYF.

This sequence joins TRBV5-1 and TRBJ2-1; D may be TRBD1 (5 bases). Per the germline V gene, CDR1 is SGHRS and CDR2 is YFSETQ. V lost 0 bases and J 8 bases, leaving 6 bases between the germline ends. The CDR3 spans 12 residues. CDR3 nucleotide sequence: TGCGCCAGCAGCTTGGAGGGGTATGAGCAGTTCTTC. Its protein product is CASSLEGYEQFF.

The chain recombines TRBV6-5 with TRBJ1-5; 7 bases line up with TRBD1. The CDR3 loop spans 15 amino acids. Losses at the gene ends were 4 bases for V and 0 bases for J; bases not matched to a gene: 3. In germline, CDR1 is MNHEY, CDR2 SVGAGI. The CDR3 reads CASSSGQHSNQPQHF. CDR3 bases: TGTGCCAGCAGTTCGGGACAGCATAGCAATCAGCCCCAGCATTTT.

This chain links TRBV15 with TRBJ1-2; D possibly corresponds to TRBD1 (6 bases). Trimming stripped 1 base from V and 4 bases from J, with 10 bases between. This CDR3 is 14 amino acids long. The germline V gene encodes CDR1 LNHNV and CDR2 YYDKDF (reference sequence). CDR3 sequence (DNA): TGTGCCACCAGCAGAGGGGGGCGCTTCTATGGCTACACCTTC. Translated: CATSRGGRFYGYTF.

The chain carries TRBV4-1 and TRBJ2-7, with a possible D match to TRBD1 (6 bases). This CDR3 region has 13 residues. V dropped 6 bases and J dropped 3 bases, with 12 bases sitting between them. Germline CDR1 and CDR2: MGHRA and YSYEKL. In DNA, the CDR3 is TGCGCCAGCAGTAACAGGGAAAACTACGAGCAGTACTTC. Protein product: CASSNRENYEQYF.

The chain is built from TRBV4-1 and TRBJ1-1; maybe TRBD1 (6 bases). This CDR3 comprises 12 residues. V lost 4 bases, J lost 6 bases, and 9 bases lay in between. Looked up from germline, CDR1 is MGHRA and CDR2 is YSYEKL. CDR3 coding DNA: TGCGCCAGCAGCCCAGGGGTTTCTGAAGCTTTCTTT. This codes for CASSPGVSEAFF.

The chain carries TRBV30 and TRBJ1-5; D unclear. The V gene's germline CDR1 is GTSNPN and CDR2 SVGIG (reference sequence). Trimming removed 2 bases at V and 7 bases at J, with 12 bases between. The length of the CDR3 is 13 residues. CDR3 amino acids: CAWSRGSQQPQHF. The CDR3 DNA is TGTGCCTGGAGTCGAGGCTCACAGCAGCCCCAGCATTTT.

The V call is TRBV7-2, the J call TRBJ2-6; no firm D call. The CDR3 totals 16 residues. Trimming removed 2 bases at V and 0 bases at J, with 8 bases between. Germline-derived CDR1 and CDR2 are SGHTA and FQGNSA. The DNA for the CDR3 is TGTGCCAGCAGCTTACTGAGTCGCTCTGGGGCCAACGTCCTGACTTTC. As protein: CASSLLSRSGANVLTF.

DNA of the CDR3: TGTGCCAGCAGTGAATTCCCGACTAGCCGGGCCGCCCATTACGAGCAGTACTTC. Its protein product is CASSEFPTSRAAHYEQYF. The chain carries TRBV6-1 and TRBJ2-7; 7 positions match TRBD2. This CDR3 is 18 amino acids long. CDR1 and CDR2 from the germline V gene are MNHNS and SASEGT. The V segment lost 2 bases and the J segment 4 bases; nucleotides outside the gene matches: 17.

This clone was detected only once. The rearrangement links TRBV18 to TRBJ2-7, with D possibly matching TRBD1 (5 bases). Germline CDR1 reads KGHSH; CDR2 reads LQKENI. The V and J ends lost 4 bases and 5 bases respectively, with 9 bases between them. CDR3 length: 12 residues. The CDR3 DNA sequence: TGTGCCAGCTCACAGGGGCTTGACGAGCAGTACTTC. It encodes CASSQGLDEQYF.

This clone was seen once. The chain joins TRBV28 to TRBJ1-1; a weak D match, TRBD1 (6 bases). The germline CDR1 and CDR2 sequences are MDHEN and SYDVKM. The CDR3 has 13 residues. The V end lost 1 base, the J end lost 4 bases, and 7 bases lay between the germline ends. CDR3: CASSLSRGTEAFF. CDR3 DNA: TGTGCCAGCAGTTTATCCAGGGGCACTGAAGCTTTCTTT.

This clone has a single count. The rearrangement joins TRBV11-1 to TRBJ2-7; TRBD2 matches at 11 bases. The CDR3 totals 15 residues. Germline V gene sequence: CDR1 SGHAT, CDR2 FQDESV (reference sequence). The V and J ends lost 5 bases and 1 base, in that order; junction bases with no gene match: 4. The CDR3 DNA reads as TGTGCCAGCAGCGTGACTAGCGGGGCGTCCTACGAGCAGTACTTC. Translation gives CASSVTSGASYEQYF.

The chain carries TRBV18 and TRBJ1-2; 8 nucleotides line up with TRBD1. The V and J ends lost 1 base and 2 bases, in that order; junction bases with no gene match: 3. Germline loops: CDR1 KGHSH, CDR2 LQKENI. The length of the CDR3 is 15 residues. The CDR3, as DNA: TGTGCCAGCTCACCACTTAGGGACAGGAACTATGGCTACACCTTC. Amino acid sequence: CASSPLRDRNYGYTF.

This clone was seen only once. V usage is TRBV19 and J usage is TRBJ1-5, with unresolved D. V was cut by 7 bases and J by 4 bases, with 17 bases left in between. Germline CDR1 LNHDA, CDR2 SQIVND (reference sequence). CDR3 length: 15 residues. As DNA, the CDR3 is TGTGCCAGTAAGTCCCCGTCAGGCTTTAATCAGCCCCAGCATTTT. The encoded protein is CASKSPSGFNQPQHF. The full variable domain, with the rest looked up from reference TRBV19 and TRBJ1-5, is DGGITQSPKYLFRKEGQNVTLSCEQNLNHDAMYWYRQDPGQGLRLIYYSQIVNDFQKGDIAEGYSVSREKKESFPLTVTSAQKNPTAFYLCASKSPSGFNQPQHFGDGTRLSIL.

CDR3 nucleotides: TGTGCCAGCAGTCTGCTCGGCCCCTACAATGAGCAGTTCTTC. This gives the protein CASSLLGPYNEQFF. The rearrangement uses TRBV6-6 and TRBJ2-1; D is uncertain. With 5 bases removed from V and 2 bases from J, the gap between germline ends came to 10 bases. The CDR3 is 14 residues long. CDR1 and CDR2 from the germline V gene are MNHNY and SVGAGI (reference sequence).

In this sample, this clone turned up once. The CDR3 loop reads CASKPDQTISYEQYF. CDR3 nucleotides: TGTGCCAGTAAGCCGGATCAAACCATCTCCTACGAGCAGTACTTC. The chain links TRBV19 to TRBJ2-7; D uncertain. The CDR3 covers 15 residues. CDR1 is LNHDA, CDR2 SQIVND, per germline (reference sequence). Trimming took 7 bases from V and 0 from J, leaving 16 bases between them.

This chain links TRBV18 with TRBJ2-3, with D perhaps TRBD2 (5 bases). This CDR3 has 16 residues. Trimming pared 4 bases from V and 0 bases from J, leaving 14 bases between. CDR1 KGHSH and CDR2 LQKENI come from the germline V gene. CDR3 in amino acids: CASSRFERASTDTQYF. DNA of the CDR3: TGTGCCAGCTCACGCTTCGAGAGGGCAAGCACAGATACGCAGTATTTT.

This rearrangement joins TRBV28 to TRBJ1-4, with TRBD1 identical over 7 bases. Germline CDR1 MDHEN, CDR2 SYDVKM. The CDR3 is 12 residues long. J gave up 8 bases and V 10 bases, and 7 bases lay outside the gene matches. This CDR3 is CATRQGYEKLFF. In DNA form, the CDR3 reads TGTGCCACTAGACAGGGTTACGAAAAACTGTTTTTT.

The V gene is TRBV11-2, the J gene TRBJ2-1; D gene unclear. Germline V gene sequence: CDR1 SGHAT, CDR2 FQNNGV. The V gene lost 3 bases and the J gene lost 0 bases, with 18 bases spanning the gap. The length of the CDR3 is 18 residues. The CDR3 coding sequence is TGTGCCAGCAGCTTTTTTGTAGTTCGCGGACCCTCCTACAATGAGCAGTTCTTC. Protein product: CASSFFVVRGPSYNEQFF.

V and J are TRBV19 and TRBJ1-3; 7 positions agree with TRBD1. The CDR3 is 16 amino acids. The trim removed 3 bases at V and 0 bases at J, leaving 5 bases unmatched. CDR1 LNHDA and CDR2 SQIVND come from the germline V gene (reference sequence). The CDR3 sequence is CASSMEGAYSGNTIYF. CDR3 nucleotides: TGTGCCAGTAGTATGGAGGGGGCATACTCTGGAAACACCATATATTTT.

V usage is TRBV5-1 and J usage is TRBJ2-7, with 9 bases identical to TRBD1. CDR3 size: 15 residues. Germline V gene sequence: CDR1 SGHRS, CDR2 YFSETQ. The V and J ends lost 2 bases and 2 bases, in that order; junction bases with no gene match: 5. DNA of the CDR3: TGCGCCAGCAGCTTAAGACAGGGGGTAACCTACGAGCAGTACTTC. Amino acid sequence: CASSLRQGVTYEQYF.